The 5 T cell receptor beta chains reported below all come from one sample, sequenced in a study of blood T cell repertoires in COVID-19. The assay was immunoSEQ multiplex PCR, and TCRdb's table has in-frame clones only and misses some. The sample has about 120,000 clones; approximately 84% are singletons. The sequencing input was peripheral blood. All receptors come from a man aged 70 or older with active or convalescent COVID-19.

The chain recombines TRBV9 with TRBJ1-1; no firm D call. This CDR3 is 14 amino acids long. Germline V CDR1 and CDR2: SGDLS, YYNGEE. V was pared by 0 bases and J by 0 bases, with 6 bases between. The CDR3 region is CASSVESMNTEAFF. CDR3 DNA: TGTGCCAGCAGCGTAGAGAGCATGAACACTGAAGCTTTCTTT.

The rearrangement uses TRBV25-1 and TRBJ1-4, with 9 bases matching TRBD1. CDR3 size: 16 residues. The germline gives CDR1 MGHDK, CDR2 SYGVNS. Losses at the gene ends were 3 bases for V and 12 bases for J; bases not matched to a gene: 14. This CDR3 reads CASSDTLTGGLRELFF. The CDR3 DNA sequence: TGTGCCAGCAGTGACACCCTGACAGGGGGTTTAAGGGAACTGTTTTTT.

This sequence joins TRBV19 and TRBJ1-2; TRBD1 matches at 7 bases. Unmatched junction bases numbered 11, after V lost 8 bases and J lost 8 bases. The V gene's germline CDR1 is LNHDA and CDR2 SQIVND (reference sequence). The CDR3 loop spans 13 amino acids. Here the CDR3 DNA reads TGTGCCAGTGGCGACAGGGTTCGCGGGGGCTACACCTTC. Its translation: CASGDRVRGGYTF.

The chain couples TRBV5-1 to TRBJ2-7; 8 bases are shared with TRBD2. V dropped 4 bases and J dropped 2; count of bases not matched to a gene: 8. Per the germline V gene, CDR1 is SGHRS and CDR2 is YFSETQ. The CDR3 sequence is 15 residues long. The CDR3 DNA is TGCGCCAGCAGCCCCAGGGGTAGCGGGACCTACGAGCAGTACTTC. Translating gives CASSPRGSGTYEQYF.

The CDR3 region is CASTARGKNTEAFF. The CDR3 nucleotides are TGTGCCAGCACCGCTCGGGGTAAGAACACTGAAGCTTTCTTT. The rearrangement links TRBV2 to TRBJ1-1; D is unresolved. Germline CDR1 is SNHLY and CDR2 is FYNNEI. The CDR3 consists of 14 residues. Trimming removed 7 bases at V and 1 base at J, with 13 bases between.